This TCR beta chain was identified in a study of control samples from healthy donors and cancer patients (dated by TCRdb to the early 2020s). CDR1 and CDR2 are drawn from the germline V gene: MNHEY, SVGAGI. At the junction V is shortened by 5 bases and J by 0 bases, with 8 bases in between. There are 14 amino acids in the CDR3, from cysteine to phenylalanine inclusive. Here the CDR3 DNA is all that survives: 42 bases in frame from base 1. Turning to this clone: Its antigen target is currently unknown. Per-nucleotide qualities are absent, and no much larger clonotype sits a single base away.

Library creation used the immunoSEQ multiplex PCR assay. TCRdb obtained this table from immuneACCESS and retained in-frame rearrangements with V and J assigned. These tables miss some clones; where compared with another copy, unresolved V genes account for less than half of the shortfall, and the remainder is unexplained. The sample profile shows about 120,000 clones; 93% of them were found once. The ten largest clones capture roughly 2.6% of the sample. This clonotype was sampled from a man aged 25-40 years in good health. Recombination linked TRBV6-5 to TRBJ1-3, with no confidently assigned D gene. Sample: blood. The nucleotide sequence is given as TGTGCCAGCAGTCGCGGAAGCTCTGGAAACACCATATATTTT. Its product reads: CASSRGSSGNTIYF.